This TCR beta chain is from a study of blood T cell repertoires in COVID-19. Study context: Sites in the United States, Italy and Spain provided acute and convalescent COVID-19 samples.

J lost 6 bases, V lost 5 bases, and 12 bases had no gene match. The length of the CDR3 is 15 residues. In germline, CDR1 is SGHRS, CDR2 YFSETQ. Libraries were prepared by immunoSEQ multiplex PCR; TCRdb keeps only in-frame clonotypes and omits some of them. Of approximately 460,000 clones in the sample, about 91% are singletons; the top ten hold 0.8% to 0.9%. Seattle patient enrollment occurred during active infection, with longitudinal follow-up thereafter. The chain combines TRBV5-1 with TRBJ2-7; TRBD1 agrees at 9 bases. Sequencing input: peripheral blood. The source of this sequence is a man in his late teens or twenties with COVID-19, enrolled during active disease. This chain's CDR3 is CASRLTGTGKSEQYF. The DNA for the CDR3 is TGCGCCAGCAGGCTAACCGGGACAGGGAAATCCGAGCAGTACTTC.